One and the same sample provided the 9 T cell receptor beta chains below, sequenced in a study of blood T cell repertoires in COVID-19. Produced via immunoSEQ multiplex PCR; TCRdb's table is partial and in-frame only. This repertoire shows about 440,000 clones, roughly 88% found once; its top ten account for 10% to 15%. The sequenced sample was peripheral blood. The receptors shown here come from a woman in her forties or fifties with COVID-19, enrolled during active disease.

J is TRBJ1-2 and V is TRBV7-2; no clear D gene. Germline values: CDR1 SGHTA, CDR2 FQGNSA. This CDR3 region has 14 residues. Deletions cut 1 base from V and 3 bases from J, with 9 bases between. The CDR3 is CASSLEAGYYGYTF. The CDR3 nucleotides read TGTGCCAGCAGCTTAGAGGCAGGCTACTATGGCTACACCTTC.

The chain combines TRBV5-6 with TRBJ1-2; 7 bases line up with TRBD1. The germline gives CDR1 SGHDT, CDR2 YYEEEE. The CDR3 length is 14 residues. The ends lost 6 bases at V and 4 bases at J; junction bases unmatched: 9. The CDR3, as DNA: TGTGCCAGCAATGCGGGACAGCTCCTCTATGGCTACACCTTC. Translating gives CASNAGQLLYGYTF.

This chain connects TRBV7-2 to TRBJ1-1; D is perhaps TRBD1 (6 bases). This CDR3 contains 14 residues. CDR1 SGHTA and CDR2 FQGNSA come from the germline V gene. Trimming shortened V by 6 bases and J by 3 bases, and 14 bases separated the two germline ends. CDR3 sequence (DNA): TGTGCCAGCAGATCTACAGGGTGGGACACTGAAGCTTTCTTT. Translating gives CASRSTGWDTEAFF.

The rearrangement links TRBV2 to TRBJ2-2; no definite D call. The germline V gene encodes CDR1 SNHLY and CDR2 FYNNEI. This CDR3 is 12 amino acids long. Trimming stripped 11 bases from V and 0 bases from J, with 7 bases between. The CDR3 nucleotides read TGTGCCGTAGGAGCGAACACCGGGGAGCTGTTTTTT. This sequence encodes CAVGANTGELFF.

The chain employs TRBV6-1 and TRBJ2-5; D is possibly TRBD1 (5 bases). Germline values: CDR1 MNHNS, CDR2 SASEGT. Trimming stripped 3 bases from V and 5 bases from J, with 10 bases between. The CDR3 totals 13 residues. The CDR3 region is CASSDRVSETQYF. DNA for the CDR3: TGTGCCAGCAGTGACAGGGTTTCGGAGACCCAGTACTTC.

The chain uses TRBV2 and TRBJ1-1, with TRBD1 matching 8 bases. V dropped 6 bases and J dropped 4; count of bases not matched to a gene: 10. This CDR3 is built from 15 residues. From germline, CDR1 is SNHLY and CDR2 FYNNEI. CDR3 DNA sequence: TGTGCCAGCAGAAGATCCCAGGGGGCGGCCACTGAAGCTTTCTTT. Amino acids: CASRRSQGAATEAFF.

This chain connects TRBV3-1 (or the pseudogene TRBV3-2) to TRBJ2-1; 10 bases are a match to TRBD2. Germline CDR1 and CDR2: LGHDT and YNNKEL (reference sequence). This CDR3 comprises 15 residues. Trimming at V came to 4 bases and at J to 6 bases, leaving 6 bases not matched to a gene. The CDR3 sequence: CASSLGLAESNEQFF. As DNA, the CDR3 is TGTGCCAGCAGCCTCGGACTAGCGGAGAGCAATGAGCAGTTCTTC.

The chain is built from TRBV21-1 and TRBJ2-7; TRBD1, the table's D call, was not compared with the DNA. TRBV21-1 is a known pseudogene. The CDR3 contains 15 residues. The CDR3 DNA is TGTGCCAGCAGCATACAGGTTCTACGCTCCTACGAGCAGTACTTC. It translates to CASSIQVLRSYEQYF.

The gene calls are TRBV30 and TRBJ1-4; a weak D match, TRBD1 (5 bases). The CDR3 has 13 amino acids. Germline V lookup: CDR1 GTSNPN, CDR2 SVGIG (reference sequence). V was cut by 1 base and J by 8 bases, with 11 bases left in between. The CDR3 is CAWSEGLGEKLFF. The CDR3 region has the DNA TGTGCCTGGAGTGAGGGGCTCGGGGAAAAACTGTTTTTT.